The next 4 T cell receptor beta chains were all read from a single sample in a study of cytomegalovirus exposure and HLA in healthy donors. The PCR employed 60 Vbeta primers together with 13 Jbeta primers. TCRdb's table, derived via immunoSEQ multiplex PCR, lists solely in-frame clones and lacks some. This sample's clone table lists approximately 170,000 clones. Sample: PBMCs. These receptor sequences come from a woman between 18 and 29 years old in good health and CMV-seropositive.

The V gene is TRBV6-5, the J gene TRBJ1-2, with D possibly being TRBD1 (5 bases). CDR1 is MNHEY and CDR2 is SVGAGI in the germline V gene. The CDR3 covers 14 residues. Trimming pared 8 bases from V and 4 bases from J, leaving 17 bases between. The CDR3 nucleotides read TGTGCCAGCTCTCTGACAACAGGAGCCTATGGCTACACCTTC. As protein: CASSLTTGAYGYTF.

The chain carries TRBV4-1 and TRBJ2-5; maybe TRBD2 (6 bases). Trimming removed 4 bases from V and 3 bases from J, with 15 bases in between. CDR1 MGHRA and CDR2 YSYEKL come from the germline V gene. The CDR3 totals 15 residues. In nucleotides, the CDR3 is TGCGCCAGCAGCCCCCTCTATGGGGAGGAAGAGACCCAGTACTTC. This encodes CASSPLYGEEETQYF.

The chain joins TRBV2 to TRBJ2-1; 9 bases map to TRBD2. CDR1 is SNHLY and CDR2 is FYNNEI in the germline V gene. This CDR3 has 15 residues. The V segment lost 1 base and the J segment 6 bases; nucleotides outside the gene matches: 4. As DNA, the CDR3 is TGTGCCAGCAGTGAAGAGGCGGGAGGGGCCAATGAGCAGTTCTTC. This translates into CASSEEAGGANEQFF.

The chain joins TRBV7-8 to TRBJ1-2; 7 bases are a match to TRBD1. This CDR3 is 18 amino acids long. V dropped 0 bases and J dropped 3; count of bases not matched to a gene: 13. The germline V gene encodes CDR1 SGHVS and CDR2 FQNEAQ. In nucleotides, the CDR3 is TGTGCCAGCAGCTTAGCGCTAGCGGGACAGCCCAAATACTATGGCTACACCTTC. Its translation is CASSLALAGQPKYYGYTF.